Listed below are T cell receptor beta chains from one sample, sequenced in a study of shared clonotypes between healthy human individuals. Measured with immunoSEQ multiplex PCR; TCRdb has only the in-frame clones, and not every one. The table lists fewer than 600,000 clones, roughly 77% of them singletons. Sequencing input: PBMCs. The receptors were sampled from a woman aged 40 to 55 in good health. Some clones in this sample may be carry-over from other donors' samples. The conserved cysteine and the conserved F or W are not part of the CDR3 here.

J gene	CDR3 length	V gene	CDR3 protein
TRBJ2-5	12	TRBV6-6	ASNSVGHQETQY
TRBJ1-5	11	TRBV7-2	ASSRDGVQPQH
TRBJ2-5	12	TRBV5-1	ASTPPGGQETQY
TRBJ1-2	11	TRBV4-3	ASSQDSRWGYT
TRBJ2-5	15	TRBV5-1	ASSLGGTSGFQETQY
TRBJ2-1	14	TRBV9	ASSGKLATVFSEQF
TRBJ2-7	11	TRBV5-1	ASSLAGTEEQY
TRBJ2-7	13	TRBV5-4	ASSFGLAGDYEQY
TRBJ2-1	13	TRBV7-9	ASSSGLAGWDEQF
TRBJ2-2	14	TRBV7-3	ASSSTGAANTGELF
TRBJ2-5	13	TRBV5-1	ASSLDAPKQETQY
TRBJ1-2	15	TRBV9	ASSLYGGGEDNYGYT
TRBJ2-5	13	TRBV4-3	ASSLEPGKAETQY
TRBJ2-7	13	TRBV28	ASSSGQAYSYEQY
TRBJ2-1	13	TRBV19	ASSKGTGPYNEQF
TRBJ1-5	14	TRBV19	ASSASGARILQPQH
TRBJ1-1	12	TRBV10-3	AISGGHTNTEAF
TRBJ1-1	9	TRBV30	AFDRESEAF
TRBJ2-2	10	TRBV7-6	ASSLATGELF
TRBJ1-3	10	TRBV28	ASTTSGNTIY
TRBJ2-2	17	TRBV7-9	ASSPTIWTSGSKPGELF
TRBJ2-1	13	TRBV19	ASSILGTTYNEQF
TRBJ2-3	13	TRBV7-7	ASSQSGEDTDTQY
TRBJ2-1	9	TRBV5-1	ASSVVNEQF
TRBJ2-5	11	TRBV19	ASRTGGMETQY
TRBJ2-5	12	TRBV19	ASSIGASEETQY
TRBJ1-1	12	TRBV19	ASSWDRGNTEAF
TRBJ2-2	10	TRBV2	ASASVTGELF
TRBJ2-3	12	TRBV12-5	ASGRTGGQDTQY
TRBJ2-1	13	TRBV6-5	ASRRTSSSYNEQF
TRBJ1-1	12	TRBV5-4	ASSLGDRGTEAF
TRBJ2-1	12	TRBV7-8	ASSLTGVGNEQF
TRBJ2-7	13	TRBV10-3	AISERTSGLMEQY
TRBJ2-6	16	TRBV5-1	ASSLQGQGSSGANVLT
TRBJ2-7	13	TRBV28	ASSFPDSNSYEQY
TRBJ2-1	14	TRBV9	ASSVDVGGSYNEQF
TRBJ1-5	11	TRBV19	ASSVWFNQPQH
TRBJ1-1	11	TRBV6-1	ASPESRTGEAF